This TCR beta chain was recovered during a study of vaccination effects on CD4 cells after COVID-19. Study-wide results and limits: Vaccine-induced new clones formed most post-vaccine spike-reactive clones in convalescents. There was marked clonal contraction among infection- and vaccine-induced clones late after vaccination.

The table came from immunoSEQ multiplex PCR; TCRdb's copy has only in-frame clones and leaves some out. The sample lists some 38,000 clones, roughly 69% occurring once. Concerning this clone: Its specificity is unknown.

The CDR3 is 17 residues long. With 4 bases removed from V and 0 bases from J, the gap between germline ends came to 18 bases. Germline V gene data show CDR1 as LGHNA and CDR2 as YNFKEQ. Under the ViraFEST assay, PBMC were stimulated with viral peptide pools so that antigen-specific CD4+ T cells expanded. Sequencing was performed afterwards. CD4+ T cells were isolated after 10 days of culture. PCR confirmed that the person was infected with SARS-CoV-2 between March and December 2020. Wells of roughly 1.9 million PBMC each were grown with around 10 IU/ml IL-2 and about 10 ug/ml peptides. IL-2 medium took the place of half the medium on both days 3 and 7.

V and J are TRBV4-2 and TRBJ1-2; D is unresolved. Source: CD4+ T cells from PBMCs cultured with HCoV-NL63 spike peptides, taken before COVID-19 vaccination. This receptor was identified in a human donor who had a prior SARS-CoV-2 infection. CDR3 nucleotides: TGTGCCAGCAGCCGATTAAGCGCAGAATCTTCTAACTATGGCTACACCTTC. Translating it yields CASSRLSAESSNYGYTF.